This T cell receptor beta chain was profiled in a study of early T cells in non-severe SARS-CoV-2 infection. Background on the study: Unpaired chains resulted from sequencing bulk RNA of unsorted whole blood. Study observations and caveats: Anti-spike CD8 specificities were favored by VDJdb matching, whose results missed private and CD4 specificities.

This clonotype was picked up many times. The antigen is not known. Each cDNA molecule carried a unique molecular identifier. Using its own MiXCR run on the 5' RACE reads, TCRdb lists one record per CDR3 protein. The sample records some 80,000 distinct CDR3 sequences, more than 4% being singletons. The CDR3 is made up of 14 amino acids. V was trimmed by 7 bases and J by 2 bases, leaving 13 bases between them. Germline V gene data show CDR1 as SGHKS and CDR2 as YYEKEE (reference sequence). This TCR was recovered from an adult who was a healthcare worker with PCR-confirmed SARS-CoV-2 infection or an uninfected control (not recorded which). This chain uses TRBV5-5 with TRBJ2-1; no reliable D call. The sequencing here drew on whole blood, taken at baseline. CDR3 sequence reads: CASVQSPTYNEQFF. CDR3 sequence (DNA): TGTGCCAGCGTGCAATCACCCACCTACAATGAGCAGTTCTTC.